These 8 T cell receptor beta chains came from one sample sequenced in a study of T cells in Graves' hyperthyroidism and ophthalmopathy. Amplified TCR beta CDR3 regions derived from RNA transcripts. With the HTBI primer set, the TCR CDR3 went through a first round of RT-PCR. TCRdb used MiXCR to reprocess the multiplex PCR reads, holding one entry per CDR3 protein. This sample yields around 420,000 distinct CDR3 sequences, of which 15% to 18% are seen a single time; roughly 7.4% belongs to the top ten. The material sequenced was blood. The receptors were gathered from a woman aged 18 to 35 with Graves' hyperthyroidism.

J is TRBJ2-1 and V is TRBV5-6; D perhaps matches TRBD2 (6 bases). Trimming removed 5 bases from V and 7 bases from J, with 19 bases in between. The germline CDR1 and CDR2 sequences are SGHDT and YYEEEE. This CDR3 is built from 15 residues. The CDR3 region has the DNA TGTGCCAGCAGTCACCGGGACTCCGGACCAAATGAGCAGTTCTTC. As protein: CASSHRDSGPNEQFF.

Points on this clonotype: With a much larger clone just one base away, this may be a read error. The chain recombines TRBV28 with TRBJ2-3; TRBD1 or TRBD2 may be the D gene (6 bases each). Per the germline V gene, CDR1 is MDHEN and CDR2 is SYDVKM. Trimming cost V 7 bases and J 4 bases, with 15 bases left between them. The CDR3 length is 14 residues. This CDR3 is CASKGGISADTQYF. In nucleotides, the CDR3 is TGTGCCAGCAAGGGGGGAATTAGCGCAGATACGCAGTATTTT.

This clonotype has more than one count but fewer than ten. This CDR3 reads CASSPGRQGTGELFF. CDR3 bases: TGTGCCAGCAGCCCGGGACGGCAGGGCACCGGGGAGCTGTTTTTT. J is TRBJ2-2 and V is TRBV6-1; the D gene could be TRBD1 or TRBD2 (5 bases each). The CDR3 runs 15 residues. Germline V gives CDR1 MNHNS, CDR2 SASEGT. Trimming removed 6 bases at V and 4 bases at J, with 15 bases between.

This clonotype occurred many times. The gene calls are TRBV20-1 and TRBJ1-4; D is perhaps TRBD1 (6 bases). The length of the CDR3 is 13 residues. V dropped 2 bases and J dropped 7 bases, with 11 bases sitting between them. Germline V CDR1 and CDR2: DFQATT, SNEGSKA (reference sequence). Here the CDR3 reads CSARRGAGEKLFF. CDR3 coding DNA: TGCAGTGCTAGAAGGGGGGCGGGTGAAAAACTGTTTTTT.

This clonotype appeared many times. The chain links TRBV6-1 to TRBJ2-5, with a tentative D call TRBD1 (6 bases). The V end was cut by 8 bases, the J end by 6 bases, with 22 bases between. Per germline, CDR1 MNHNS and CDR2 SASEGT. This CDR3 comprises 15 residues. CDR3 residues: CASFSGAAGDKTQYF. Here the CDR3 DNA reads TGTGCCAGCTTTTCCGGGGCCGCCGGGGACAAGACCCAGTACTTC.

This clonotype occurred a few times. The V and J genes are TRBV6-2 or TRBV6-3 and TRBJ2-1, with 11 bases that match TRBD1. Trimming cost V 6 bases and J 3 bases; bases outside gene matches: 7. The CDR3 is 16 amino acids. CDR1 is MNHEY and CDR2 is SVGEGT in the germline V gene. The CDR3 region is CASSLSGTGGYNEQFF. CDR3 bases: TGTGCCAGCAGCCTGTCCGGGACAGGGGGCTACAATGAGCAGTTCTTC.

This clonotype has at least ten counts. V gene TRBV11-3 combines with J gene TRBJ1-5, with no clear D. Deletions cut 4 bases from V and 5 bases from J, with 18 bases between. The CDR3 is 16 residues long. The germline gives CDR1 SGHNT, CDR2 YENEEA. The CDR3 loop is CASSSLTEVAHQPQHF. CDR3 nucleotide sequence: TGTGCCAGCAGCTCCTTAACGGAGGTGGCTCATCAGCCCCAGCATTTT.

This clonotype was picked up many times. V and J are TRBV5-1 and TRBJ2-3, with D perhaps matching TRBD2 (6 bases). From germline, CDR1 is SGHRS and CDR2 YFSETQ. V lost 3 bases, J lost 3 bases, and 11 bases lay in between. This CDR3 is built from 14 residues. The CDR3, as DNA: TGCGCCAGCAGCTATGGGGCGGGGACAGATACGCAGTATTTT. Amino acid sequence: CASSYGAGTDTQYF.